These T cell receptor beta chains were read from a single sample in a study of blood T cell repertoires in COVID-19. Clones were sequenced by immunoSEQ multiplex PCR, and TCRdb holds only the in-frame ones, with some missing. The profile shows about 64,000 clones, 80% to 90% of them singletons. Specimen: peripheral blood. All receptors derive from a man aged 40-49 years with acute or convalescent COVID-19. Each CDR3 is given with its conserved first and last residue. D genes are given only for firm matches. Clone size is stated in some rows and not others, as once, few, many or a class when expanded.

clone_size	v_call	d_call	j_call	cdr3_aa	cdr3_nt
once	TRBV24-1	TRBD1	TRBJ2-5	CATSDFSGTGKETQYF	TGTGCCACCAGTGATTTTTCCGGGACAGGGAAAGAGACCCAGTACTTC
-	TRBV4-2	-	TRBJ1-6	CASSRSTTNSPLHF	TGTGCCAGCAGCCGCAGTACAACTAATTCACCCCTCCACTTT
-	TRBV5-1	TRBD1	TRBJ2-5	CASSFRTGDEETQYF	TGCGCCAGCAGCTTTCGGACAGGGGATGAAGAGACCCAGTACTTC
-	TRBV2	TRBD1	TRBJ1-1	CASSRQGLSTEAFF	TGTGCCAGCAGTCGACAGGGACTGAGCACTGAAGCTTTCTTT
-	TRBV4-1	-	TRBJ2-7	CASSQHLTSGYEQYF	TGCGCCAGCAGCCAACACCTGACAAGTGGCTACGAGCAGTACTTC
-	TRBV11-2	-	TRBJ1-2	CASRSLRDYGYTF	TGTGCCAGCAGATCCCTCAGGGACTATGGCTACACCTTC
-	TRBV5-6	TRBD1	TRBJ1-4	CASSSDRLNVPATNEKLFF	TGTGCCAGCAGCTCGGACAGGTTGAACGTCCCTGCAACTAATGAAAAACTGTTTTTT
-	TRBV4-1	-	TRBJ1-2	CASSQEPSPSRYGYTF	TGCGCCAGCAGCCAAGAGCCCTCGCCCTCGCGCTATGGCTACACCTTC
-	TRBV11-3	TRBD1	TRBJ2-1	CASSGQVLDNEQFF	TGTGCCAGCAGCGGACAGGTCCTGGACAATGAGCAGTTCTTC
-	TRBV28	-	TRBJ1-1	CASTSYTREAFF	TGTGCCAGCACCTCGTATACGCGCGAAGCTTTCTTT
once	TRBV25-1	TRBD2	TRBJ2-1	CASRGGTPSYNEQFF	TGTGCCAGCAGGGGGGGGACTCCTTCCTACAATGAGCAGTTCTTC
-	TRBV5-5	TRBD1	TRBJ1-5	CASSDHRGQPQHF	TGTGCCAGCAGCGACCACAGGGGTCAGCCCCAGCATTTT
-	TRBV5-1	-	TRBJ2-5	CASSLAPGAETQYF	TGCGCCAGCAGCTTGGCCCCTGGGGCGGAGACCCAGTACTTC
few	TRBV19	TRBD1	TRBJ2-5	CASSISLQGAQETQYF	TGTGCCAGTAGTATTTCCTTACAGGGGGCCCAAGAGACCCAGTACTTC
-	TRBV7-3	-	TRBJ2-3	CASSLNPGGTDTQYF	TGTGCCAGCAGTCTAAACCCCGGGGGCACAGATACGCAGTATTTT
-	TRBV24-1	-	TRBJ2-3	CATSVPGGQDTQYF	-
-	TRBV7-8	-	TRBJ2-1	CASSSYGGKFF	TGTGCCAGCAGCTCCTACGGCGGGAAGTTCTTC
few	TRBV19	-	TRBJ2-3	CASSTDLGQLDTQYF	TGTGCCAGTAGTACCGACCTCGGACAGTTGGATACGCAGTATTTT
-	TRBV6-5	TRBD1	TRBJ1-3	CASRDRAGNTIYF	TGTGCCAGCAGAGACAGGGCTGGAAACACCATATATTTT
-	TRBV7-9	TRBD1	TRBJ1-3	CASSSGQASGNTIYF	TGTGCCAGCAGCTCGGGACAGGCCTCTGGAAACACCATATATTTT
-	TRBV13	TRBD1	TRBJ1-1	CASSSSGQGPNTEAFF	TGTGCCAGCAGCTCCTCGGGACAGGGACCGAACACTGAAGCTTTCTTT
-	TRBV2	-	TRBJ1-2	CASSLQVAYYGYTF	TGTGCCAGCAGTTTGCAGGTGGCCTACTATGGCTACACCTTC
-	TRBV28	-	TRBJ1-1	CASSLAPNSGTEAFF	TGTGCCAGCAGTTTAGCCCCCAACTCCGGCACTGAAGCTTTCTTT
-	TRBV7-9	TRBD1	TRBJ2-1	CASSPRDRVNNEQFF	TGTGCCAGCAGCCCCAGAGACAGGGTGAACAATGAGCAGTTCTTC
-	TRBV24-1	TRBD1	TRBJ2-7	CATRPGQGSEQYF	TGTGCCACCCGCCCGGGACAGGGCTCCGAGCAGTACTTC
-	TRBV11-3	TRBD1	TRBJ1-2	CASSVSGTGISNYGYTF	TGTGCCAGCAGCGTATCCGGGACAGGAATTTCTAACTATGGCTACACCTTC
few	TRBV9	TRBD1	TRBJ1-4	CASSVGTGGVEKLFF	TGTGCCAGCAGCGTAGGGACAGGGGGAGTTGAAAAACTGTTTTTT
-	TRBV5-1	-	TRBJ1-3	CASSLAGEVNTIYF	TGCGCCAGCAGCTTGGCCGGGGAGGTAAACACCATATATTTT